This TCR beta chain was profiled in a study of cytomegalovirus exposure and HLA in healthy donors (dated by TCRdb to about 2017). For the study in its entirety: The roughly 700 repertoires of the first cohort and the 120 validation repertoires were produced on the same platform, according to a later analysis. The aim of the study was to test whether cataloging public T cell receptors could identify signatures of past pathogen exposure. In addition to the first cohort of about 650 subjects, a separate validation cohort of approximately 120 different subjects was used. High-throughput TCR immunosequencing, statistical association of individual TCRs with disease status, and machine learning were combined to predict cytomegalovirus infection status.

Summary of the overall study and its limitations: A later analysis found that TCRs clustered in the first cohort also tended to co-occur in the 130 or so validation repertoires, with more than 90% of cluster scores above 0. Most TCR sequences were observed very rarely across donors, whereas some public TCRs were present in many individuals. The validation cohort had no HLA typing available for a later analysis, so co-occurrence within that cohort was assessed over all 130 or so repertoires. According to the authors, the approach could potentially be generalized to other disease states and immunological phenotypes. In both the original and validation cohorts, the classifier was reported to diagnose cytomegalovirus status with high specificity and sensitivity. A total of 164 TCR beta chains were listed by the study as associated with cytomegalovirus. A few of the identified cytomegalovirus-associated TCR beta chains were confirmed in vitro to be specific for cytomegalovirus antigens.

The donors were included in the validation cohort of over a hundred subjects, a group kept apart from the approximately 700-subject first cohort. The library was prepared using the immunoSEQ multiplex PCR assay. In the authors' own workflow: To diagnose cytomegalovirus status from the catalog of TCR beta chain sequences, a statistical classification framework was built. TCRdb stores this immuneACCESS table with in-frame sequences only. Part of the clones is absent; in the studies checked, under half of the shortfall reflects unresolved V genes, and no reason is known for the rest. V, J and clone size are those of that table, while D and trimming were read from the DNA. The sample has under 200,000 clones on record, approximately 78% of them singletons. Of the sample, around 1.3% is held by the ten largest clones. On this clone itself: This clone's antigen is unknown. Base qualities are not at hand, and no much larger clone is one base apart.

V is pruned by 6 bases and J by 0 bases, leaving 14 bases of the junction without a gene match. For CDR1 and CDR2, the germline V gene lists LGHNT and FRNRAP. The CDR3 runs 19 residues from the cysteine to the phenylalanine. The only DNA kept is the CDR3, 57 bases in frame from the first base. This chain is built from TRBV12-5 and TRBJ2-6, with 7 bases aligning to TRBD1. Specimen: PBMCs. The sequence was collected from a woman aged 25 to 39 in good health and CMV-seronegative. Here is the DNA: TGTGCTAGTGGCCTTCTCCCAGGGGGTTACTCCTCTGGGGCCAACGTCCTGACTTTC. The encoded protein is CASGLLPGGYSSGANVLTF.